The present TCR beta chain was sequenced within a study of CD8+CD57+ T cells in acquired aplastic anemia. Overall study findings and caveats: Patients and controls were not found to differ significantly in CD8+ Simpson's diversity. Shared by patients and controls, 25 to 30 CD8+ CDR3s were abundant in patients.

Genomic DNA constituted the template upon which TCR beta VDJ and CDR3 profiling was performed. From the reads, TCRdb called clonotypes with MiXCR, one entry per CDR3 protein. The sample has some 220,000 distinct CDR3 sequences, 34% seen once; the top ten hold 1% to 1.3%. This CDR3 spans 14 amino acids. Deletions cut 5 bases from V and 7 bases from J, with 15 bases between. Germline CDR1 is SGHVS and CDR2 is FQNEAQ. This clonotype was recorded at least ten times. What it recognizes is unknown. The V call is TRBV7-8, the J call TRBJ1-3; D gene unclear. The material sequenced was sorted CD4+, CD8+, or CD8+CD57+ T cells (not recorded which) from PBMCs. This TCR was sampled from a human donor in good health, serving as a control. This CDR3 is CASSTRPPQNTIYF. CDR3 DNA sequence: TGTGCCAGCAGCACCCGGCCACCCCAGAACACCATATATTTT.